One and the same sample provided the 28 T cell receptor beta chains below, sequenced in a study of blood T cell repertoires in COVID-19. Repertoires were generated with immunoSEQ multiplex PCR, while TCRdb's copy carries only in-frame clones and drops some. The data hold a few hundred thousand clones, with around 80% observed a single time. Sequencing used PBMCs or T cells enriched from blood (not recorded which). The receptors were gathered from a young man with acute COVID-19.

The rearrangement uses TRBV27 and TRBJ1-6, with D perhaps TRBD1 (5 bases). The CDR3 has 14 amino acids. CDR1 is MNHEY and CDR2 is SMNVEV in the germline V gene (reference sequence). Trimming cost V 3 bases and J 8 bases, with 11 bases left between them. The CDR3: CASSFGQGDSPLHF. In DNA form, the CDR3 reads TGTGCCAGCAGTTTCGGACAAGGGGATTCACCCCTCCACTTT.

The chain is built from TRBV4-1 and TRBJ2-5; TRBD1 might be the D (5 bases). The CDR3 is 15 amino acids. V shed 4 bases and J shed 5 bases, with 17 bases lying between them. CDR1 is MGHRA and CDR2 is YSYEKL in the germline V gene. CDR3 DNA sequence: TGCGCCAGCAGCCTCACGATAGGGGTTCAGGAGACCCAGTACTTC. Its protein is CASSLTIGVQETQYF.

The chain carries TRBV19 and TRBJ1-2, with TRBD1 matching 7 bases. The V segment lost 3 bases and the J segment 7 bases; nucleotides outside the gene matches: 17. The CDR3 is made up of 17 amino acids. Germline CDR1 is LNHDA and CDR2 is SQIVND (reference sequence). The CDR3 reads CASSITKVDRDRGGYTF. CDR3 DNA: TGTGCCAGTAGTATCACAAAAGTAGACAGGGATCGTGGTGGCTACACCTTC.

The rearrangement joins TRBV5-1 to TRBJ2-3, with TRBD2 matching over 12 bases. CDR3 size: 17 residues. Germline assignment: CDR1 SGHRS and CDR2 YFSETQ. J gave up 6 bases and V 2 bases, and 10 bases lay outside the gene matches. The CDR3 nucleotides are TGCGCCAGCAGCTTAGGGGCGCTAGCGGGGGGGACGGATACGCAGTATTTT. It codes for CASSLGALAGGTDTQYF.

The chain's CDR3 is CASSAGQGLPDTQYF. The CDR3 bases are TGTGCCAGCAGCGCGGGACAGGGGTTGCCAGATACGCAGTATTTT. V is TRBV9 and J is TRBJ2-3; 10 bases are shared with TRBD1. V trimming: 3 bases; J trimming: 4 bases; junction bases outside the gene matches: 5. Germline lookup yields CDR1 SGDLS and CDR2 YYNGEE. CDR3 length: 15 amino acids.

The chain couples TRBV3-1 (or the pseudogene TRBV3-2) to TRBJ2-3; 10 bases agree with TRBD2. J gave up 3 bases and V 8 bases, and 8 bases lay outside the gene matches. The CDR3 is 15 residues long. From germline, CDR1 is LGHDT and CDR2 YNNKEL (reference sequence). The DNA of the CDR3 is TGTGCCAGCGGTCAAGCGGGGGGGCCGACAGATACGCAGTATTTT. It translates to CASGQAGGPTDTQYF.

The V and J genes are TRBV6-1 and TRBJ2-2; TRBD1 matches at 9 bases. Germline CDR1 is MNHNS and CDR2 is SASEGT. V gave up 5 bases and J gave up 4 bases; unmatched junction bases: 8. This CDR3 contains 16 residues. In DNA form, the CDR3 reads TGTGCCAGCAGTCAAGGGGGACAGGGAGGCACCGGGGAGCTGTTTTTT. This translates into CASSQGGQGGTGELFF.

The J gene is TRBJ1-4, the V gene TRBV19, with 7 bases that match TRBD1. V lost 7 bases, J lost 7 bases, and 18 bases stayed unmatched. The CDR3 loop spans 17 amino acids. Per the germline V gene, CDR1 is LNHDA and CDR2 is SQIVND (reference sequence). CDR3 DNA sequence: TGTGCCAGTACCCCGACAGGGACCCTTCTTAGACGTGAAAAACTGTTTTTT. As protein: CASTPTGTLLRREKLFF.

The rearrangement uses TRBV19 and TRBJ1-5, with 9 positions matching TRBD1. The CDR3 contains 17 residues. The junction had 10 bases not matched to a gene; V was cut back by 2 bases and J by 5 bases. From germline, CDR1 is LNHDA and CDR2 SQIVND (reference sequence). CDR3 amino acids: CASSITLDRGDYQPQHF. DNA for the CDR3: TGTGCCAGTAGTATAACCCTGGACAGGGGAGATTATCAGCCCCAGCATTTT.

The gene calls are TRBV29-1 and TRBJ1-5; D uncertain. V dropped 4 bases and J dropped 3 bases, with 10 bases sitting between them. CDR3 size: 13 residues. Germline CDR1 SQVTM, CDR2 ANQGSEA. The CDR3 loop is CSVVQAPNQPQHF. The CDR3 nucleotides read TGCAGCGTTGTCCAGGCTCCCAATCAGCCCCAGCATTTT.

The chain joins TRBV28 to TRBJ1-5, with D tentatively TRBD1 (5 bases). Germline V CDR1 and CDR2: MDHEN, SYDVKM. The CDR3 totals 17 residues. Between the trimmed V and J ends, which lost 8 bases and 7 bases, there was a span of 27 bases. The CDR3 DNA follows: TGTGCCAGCTCAAGGGGTTTGACCCAGAATCTTTACCAGCCCCAGCATTTT. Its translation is CASSRGLTQNLYQPQHF.

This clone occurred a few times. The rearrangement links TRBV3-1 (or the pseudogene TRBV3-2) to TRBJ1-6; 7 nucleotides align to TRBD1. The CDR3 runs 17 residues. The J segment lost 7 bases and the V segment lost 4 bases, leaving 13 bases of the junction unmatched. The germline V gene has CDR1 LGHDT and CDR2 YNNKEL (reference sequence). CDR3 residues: CASSPQGGSTINSPLHF. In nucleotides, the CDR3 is TGTGCCAGCAGCCCTCAGGGGGGATCGACAATAAATTCACCCCTCCACTTT.

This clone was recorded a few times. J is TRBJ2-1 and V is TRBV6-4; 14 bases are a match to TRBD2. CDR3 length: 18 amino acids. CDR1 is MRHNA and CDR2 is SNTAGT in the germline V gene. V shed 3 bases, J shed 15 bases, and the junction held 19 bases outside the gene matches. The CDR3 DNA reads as TGTGCCAGCAGTGATTCCCCCGGACTAGCGGGAGGATTAGTGAATGCGTTCTTC. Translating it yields CASSDSPGLAGGLVNAFF.

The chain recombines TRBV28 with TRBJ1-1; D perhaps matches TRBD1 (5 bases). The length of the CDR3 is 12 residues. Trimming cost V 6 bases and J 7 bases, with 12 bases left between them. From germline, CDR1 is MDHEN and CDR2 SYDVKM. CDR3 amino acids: CASRYDSLEAFF. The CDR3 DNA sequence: TGTGCCAGCAGATATGACAGCCTTGAAGCTTTCTTT.

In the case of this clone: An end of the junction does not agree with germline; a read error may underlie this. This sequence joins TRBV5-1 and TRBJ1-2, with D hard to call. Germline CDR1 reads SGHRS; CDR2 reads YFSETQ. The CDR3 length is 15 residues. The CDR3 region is CASSLVVGGSYGYTF. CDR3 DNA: TGTGCCAGCAGCTTGGTGGTTGGCGGGAGTTATGGCTACACCTTC.

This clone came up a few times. CDR3 amino acids: CATSKQGANEQFF. In DNA form, the CDR3 reads TGTGCCACCAGCAAGCAGGGGGCGAATGAGCAGTTCTTC. The rearrangement uses TRBV15 and TRBJ2-1, with 8 bases matching TRBD1. Germline V gene sequence: CDR1 LNHNV, CDR2 YYDKDF (reference sequence). Germline trimming cut 4 bases from V and 7 bases from J; bases unmatched to any gene: 3. The CDR3 length is 13 residues.

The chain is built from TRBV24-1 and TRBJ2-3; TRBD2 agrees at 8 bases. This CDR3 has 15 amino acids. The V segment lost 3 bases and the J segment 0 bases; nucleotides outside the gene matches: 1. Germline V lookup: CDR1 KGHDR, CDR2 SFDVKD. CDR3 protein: CATSDPSGSTDTQYF. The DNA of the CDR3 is TGTGCCACCAGTGATCCTAGCGGGAGCACAGATACGCAGTATTTT.

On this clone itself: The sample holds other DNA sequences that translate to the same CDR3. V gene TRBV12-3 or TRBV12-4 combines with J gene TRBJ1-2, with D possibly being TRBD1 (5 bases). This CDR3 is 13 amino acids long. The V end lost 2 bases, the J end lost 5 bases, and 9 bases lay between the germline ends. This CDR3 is CASSLQGGYGYTF. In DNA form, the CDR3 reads TGTGCCAGCAGTTTACAGGGTGGATATGGCTACACCTTC.

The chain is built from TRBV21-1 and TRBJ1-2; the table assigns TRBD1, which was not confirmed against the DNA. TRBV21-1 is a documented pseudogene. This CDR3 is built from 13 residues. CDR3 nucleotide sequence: TGTGCCAGCAGCAAAGTGGGACATGGCGGCTACACCTTC. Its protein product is CASSKVGHGGYTF.

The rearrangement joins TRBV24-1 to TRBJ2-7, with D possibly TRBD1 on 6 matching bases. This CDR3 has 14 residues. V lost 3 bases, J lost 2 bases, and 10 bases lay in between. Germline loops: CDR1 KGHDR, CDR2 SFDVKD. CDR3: CATSDGQLTYEQYV. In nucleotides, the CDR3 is TGTGCCACCAGTGATGGACAGCTTACCTACGAGCAGTACGTC.

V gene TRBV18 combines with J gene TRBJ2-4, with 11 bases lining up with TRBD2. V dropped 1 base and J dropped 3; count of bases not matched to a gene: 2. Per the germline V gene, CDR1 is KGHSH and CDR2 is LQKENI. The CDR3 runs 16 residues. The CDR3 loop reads CASSPRTSGGKNIQYF. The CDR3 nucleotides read TGTGCCAGCTCACCACGAACTAGCGGGGGCAAAAACATTCAGTACTTC.

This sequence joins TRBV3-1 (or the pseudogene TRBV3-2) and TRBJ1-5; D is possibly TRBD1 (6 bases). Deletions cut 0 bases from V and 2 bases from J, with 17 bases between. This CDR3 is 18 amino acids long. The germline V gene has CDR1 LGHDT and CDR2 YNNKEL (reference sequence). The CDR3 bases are TGTGCCAGCAGCCAAGATCTCGGGACACACCGGGGCAATCAGCCCCAGCATTTT. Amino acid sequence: CASSQDLGTHRGNQPQHF.

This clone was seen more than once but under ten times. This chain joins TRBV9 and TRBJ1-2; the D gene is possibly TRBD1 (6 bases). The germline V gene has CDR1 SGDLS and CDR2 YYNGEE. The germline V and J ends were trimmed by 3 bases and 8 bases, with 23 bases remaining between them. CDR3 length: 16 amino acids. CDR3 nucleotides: TGTGCCAGCAGCGAGGGAACGACAGGAGTGGTGGGAGGCTACACCTTC. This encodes CASSEGTTGVVGGYTF.

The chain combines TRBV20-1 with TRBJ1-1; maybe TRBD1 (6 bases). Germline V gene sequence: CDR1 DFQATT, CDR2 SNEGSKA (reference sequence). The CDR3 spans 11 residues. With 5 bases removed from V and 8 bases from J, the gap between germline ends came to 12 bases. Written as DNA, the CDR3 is TGCAGTGCTGAATGGACAGCAGAAGCTTTCTTT. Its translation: CSAEWTAEAFF.

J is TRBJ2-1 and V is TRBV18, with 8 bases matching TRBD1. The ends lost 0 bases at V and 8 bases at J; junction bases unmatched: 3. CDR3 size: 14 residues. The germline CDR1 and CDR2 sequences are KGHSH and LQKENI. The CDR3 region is CASSPPDREDEQFF. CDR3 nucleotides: TGTGCCAGCTCACCACCGGACAGGGAGGATGAGCAGTTCTTC.

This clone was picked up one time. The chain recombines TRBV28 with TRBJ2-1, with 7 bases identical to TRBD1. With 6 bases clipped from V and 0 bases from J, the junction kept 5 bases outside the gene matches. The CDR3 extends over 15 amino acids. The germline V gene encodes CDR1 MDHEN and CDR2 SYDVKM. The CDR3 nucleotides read TGTGCCAGCAGCCCCGGGACAGTCTCCTACAATGAGCAGTTCTTC. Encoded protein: CASSPGTVSYNEQFF.

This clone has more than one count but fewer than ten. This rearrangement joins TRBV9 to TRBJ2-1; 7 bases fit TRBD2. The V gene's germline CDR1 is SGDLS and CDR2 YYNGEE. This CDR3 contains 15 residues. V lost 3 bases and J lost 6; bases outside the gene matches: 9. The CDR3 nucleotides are TGTGCCAGCAGCGCAACAGCCGGGAGGATCAATGAGCAGTTCTTC. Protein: CASSATAGRINEQFF.

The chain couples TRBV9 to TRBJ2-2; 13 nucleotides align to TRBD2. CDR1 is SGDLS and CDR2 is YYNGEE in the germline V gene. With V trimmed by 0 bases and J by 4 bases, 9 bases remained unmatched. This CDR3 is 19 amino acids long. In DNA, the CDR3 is TGTGCCAGCAGCGTAGGTGTACTAGCGGGGGGGCAGACCACCGGGGAGCTGTTTTTT. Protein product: CASSVGVLAGGQTTGELFF.